This is a list of T cell receptor beta chains from one sample in a study of blood T cell repertoires in COVID-19. TCRdb's table, derived via immunoSEQ multiplex PCR, lists solely in-frame clones and lacks some. The sample shows 200,000 to 250,000 clones, about 85% of them seen only once. The sample comprised peripheral blood. Source of these receptors: a woman aged 50 to 60 with COVID-19, enrolled during active disease. Each CDR3 is given with its conserved first and last residue. A D gene is named only where the DNA matches it firmly. For some rows the clone size is stated as once, few or many, or as a class when expanded; others skip it.

TRBV19	NA	NA	TRBJ1-5	TGTGCCAGTCATTTAGAGGGGAGGCAGCCCCAGCATTTT	CASHLEGRQPQHF
TRBV5-1	NA	NA	TRBJ1-4	TGCGCCAGCAGATCAGGGATTGGGTATGAAAAACTGTTTTTT	CASRSGIGYEKLFF
TRBV3-1/TRBV3-2	NA	NA	TRBJ1-1	TGTGCCAGCAGCCAAGGCGGGACGGGGGGGGAAGCTTTCTTT	CASSQGGTGGEAFF
TRBV7-6	NA	NA	TRBJ2-3	TGTGCCAGCAGCTTAGAGGGGGGGATCAGCACAGATACGCAGTATTTT	CASSLEGGISTDTQYF
TRBV15	once	NA	TRBJ2-7	TGTGCCACCTTGGACAGTGACAACTCCTACGAGCAGTACTTC	CATLDSDNSYEQYF
TRBV7-2	NA	NA	TRBJ1-1	TGTGCCAGCGCGTGGCGGGGGGCGAGTCTGGAAGCTTTCTTT	CASAWRGASLEAFF
TRBV18	NA	TRBD1	TRBJ1-1	TGTGCCAGCTCACCTGACAGGGACACTGAAGCTTTCTTT	CASSPDRDTEAFF
TRBV28	NA	NA	TRBJ2-7	TGTGCCAGCAGTTTATGGGGGGGAGGCTACGAGCAGTACTTC	CASSLWGGGYEQYF
TRBV6-1	few	NA	TRBJ1-6	TGTGCCAGCAGTGCCAGGGGCAGCTCCTATAATTCACCCCTCCACTTT	CASSARGSSYNSPLHF
TRBV27	few	TRBD1	TRBJ1-2	TGTGCCAGCAGGCCAGCCGGGACAGGGGAAATCTATTACACCTTC	CASRPAGTGEIYYTF
TRBV7-2	once	NA	TRBJ2-1	TGTGCCAGCAGCTTAAGGGGCAGGGCAGAGCAGTTCTTC	CASSLRGRAEQFF
TRBV24-1	once	NA	TRBJ2-6	TGTGCCACCAGTGATTTAGGGGCTTCTGGGGCCAACGTCCTGACTTTC	CATSDLGASGANVLTF
TRBV5-1	NA	NA	TRBJ2-5	TGCGCCAGCAGCTTGTGGCCTGAAGAGACCCAGTACTTC	CASSLWPEETQYF
TRBV3-1/TRBV3-2	NA	NA	TRBJ2-7	TGTGCCAGCACCAGGGTGTCAGACGAGCAGTACTTC	CASTRVSDEQYF
TRBV5-1	NA	NA	TRBJ1-1	TGCGCCAGCCGGGTCAACATGAACACTGAAGCTTTCTTT	CASRVNMNTEAFF
TRBV19	NA	TRBD2	TRBJ2-1	TGTGCCAGTAGTCCACCCCGACTAGCGGGGGGGCTTGGGCAGTTCTTC	CASSPPRLAGGLGQFF
TRBV5-6	NA	NA	TRBJ2-2	TGTGCCAGCAGCTTGGGGGGGAGGCACACCGGGGAGCTGTTTTTT	CASSLGGRHTGELFF
TRBV11-1	NA	TRBD1	TRBJ1-6	TGTGCCAGCAGCCCTCGACAGGGTAATTCACCCCTCCACTTT	CASSPRQGNSPLHF
TRBV10-3	NA	TRBD2	TRBJ2-3	TGTGCCATCAGTGGGACTAGCGGGGGGGCCGGATCAGATACGCAGTATTTT	CAISGTSGGAGSDTQYF
TRBV27	NA	TRBD1	TRBJ1-5	TGTGCCAGCAGTCCGCAGGGGGCGCAGGGTAGCCGACAGCCCCAGCATTTT	CASSPQGAQGSRQPQHF
TRBV6-5	NA	TRBD1	TRBJ1-1	TGTGCCAGCACCTCCCAGGGGGGCCTAAGTGAAGCTTTCTTT	CASTSQGGLSEAFF
TRBV5-1	once	TRBD1	TRBJ2-1	TGCGCCAGCAGCCCAACAGGGGGCTCCTACAATGAGCAGTTCTTC	CASSPTGGSYNEQFF
TRBV19	NA	NA	TRBJ2-1	TGTGCCAGTAGTCCCCAAGACAGGAACAATGAGCAGTTCTTC	CASSPQDRNNEQFF
TRBV7-2	NA	TRBD1	TRBJ2-1	TGTGCCAGCAGCTCCCCGGACAGGTACAATGAGCAGTTCTTC	CASSSPDRYNEQFF
TRBV28	NA	TRBD1	TRBJ2-1	TGTGCCAGCAGGGGGACAGACAAGGGCTACAATGAGCAGTTCTTC	CASRGTDKGYNEQFF
TRBV11-2	NA	NA	TRBJ1-2	TGTGCCAGCACAACGAGAAGTGGCTATGGCTACACCTTC	CASTTRSGYGYTF
TRBV10-1	NA	NA	TRBJ2-3	TGCGCCAGCAGTGAGATAACCCGAGGAGATACGCAGTATTTT	CASSEITRGDTQYF
TRBV3-1/TRBV3-2	NA	NA	TRBJ1-3	TGTGCCAGCAGCCAAGAGGGCTGGTACTCTGGAAACACCATATATTTT	CASSQEGWYSGNTIYF
TRBV5-4	once	NA	TRBJ1-6	TGTGCCAGCACTCACGGGAACAACAATTCACCCCTCCACTTT	CASTHGNNNSPLHF
TRBV29-1	NA	NA	TRBJ1-1	TGCAGCGCTTTCAGGCAAATGAACACTGAAGCTTTCTTT	CSAFRQMNTEAFF
TRBV4-3	NA	NA	TRBJ1-2	TGCGCCAGCAGCCAAGATCACACAGGGCAACATGGCTACACCTTC	CASSQDHTGQHGYTF
TRBV5-1	NA	NA	TRBJ2-2	TGCGCCAGCAGCTCCTCCAGCACCGGGGAGCTGTTTTTT	CASSSSSTGELFF
TRBV10-3	once	NA	TRBJ2-6	TGTGCCATCACGGGGGATGCCGACGGGGCCAACGTCCTGACTTTC	CAITGDADGANVLTF